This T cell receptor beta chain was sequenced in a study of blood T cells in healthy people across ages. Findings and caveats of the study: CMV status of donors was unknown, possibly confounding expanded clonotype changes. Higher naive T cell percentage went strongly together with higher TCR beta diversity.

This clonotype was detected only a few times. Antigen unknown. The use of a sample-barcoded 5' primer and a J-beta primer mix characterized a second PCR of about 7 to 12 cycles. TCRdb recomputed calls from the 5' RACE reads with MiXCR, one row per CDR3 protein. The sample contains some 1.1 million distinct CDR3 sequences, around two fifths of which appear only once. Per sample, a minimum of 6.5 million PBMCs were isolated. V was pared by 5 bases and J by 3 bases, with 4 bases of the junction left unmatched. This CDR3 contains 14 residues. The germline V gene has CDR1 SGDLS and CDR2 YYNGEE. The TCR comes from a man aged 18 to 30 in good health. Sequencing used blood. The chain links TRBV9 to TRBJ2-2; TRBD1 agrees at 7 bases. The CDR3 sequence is CASRTGRYTGELFF. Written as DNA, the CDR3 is TGTGCCAGCAGGACAGGGCGATACACCGGGGAGCTGTTTTTT.